These 29 T cell receptor beta chains share one sample of origin, sequenced in a study of T cells expressing NK-cell markers. TCRdb re-analyzed the 5' RACE reads; it lists each CDR3 protein once, without DNA. Its table lists roughly 150,000 distinct CDR3 sequences. Input material: blood T cells: a sorted CD56 or NKG2C T cell subset, CD4+ or CD8+ T cells, or bulk PBMC T cells (not recorded which). The source of these receptors is a man aged 18-75 years in good health.

The genes are TRBV11-1 and TRBJ2-1; TCRdb's D call of TRBD1 is untestable without DNA. The CDR3 is made up of 21 amino acids. From germline, CDR1 is SGHAT and CDR2 FQDESV (reference sequence). The CDR3 sequence: CASSLRGGADRDRLSYNEQFF.

The rearrangement joins TRBV29-1 to TRBJ2-1; TCRdb picks TRBD1, but there is no DNA to check that call. Germline loops: CDR1 SQVTM, CDR2 ANQGSEA. The CDR3 is made up of 12 amino acids. CDR3 in amino acids: CSSRQGNNEQFF.

V gene TRBV19 combines with J gene TRBJ2-7; TCRdb's D gene call, TRBD1, goes unchecked for lack of DNA. The germline CDR1 and CDR2 sequences are LNHDA and SQIVND (reference sequence). The CDR3 totals 15 residues. CDR3 protein: CASKPGQIGSYEQYF.

V and J are TRBV6-2 or TRBV6-3 and TRBJ2-3; TCRdb lists TRBD1, though no DNA is available to test this call. CDR3 size: 16 residues. Germline V gene sequence: CDR1 MNHEY, CDR2 SVGEGT. CDR3 sequence: CASSSPSGVSTDTQYF.

The V call is TRBV7-9, the J call TRBJ2-5; TCRdb proposes TRBD1, but this gene call is untestable without DNA. Germline V gene sequence: CDR1 SEHNR, CDR2 FQNEAQ (reference sequence). The CDR3 covers 15 residues. The CDR3 region is CASSYLGGQKETQYF.

V gene TRBV6-1 combines with J gene TRBJ2-2; TCRdb returns TRBD1, unconfirmable since there is no DNA. Germline loops: CDR1 MNHNS, CDR2 SASEGT. The CDR3 sequence is 15 residues long. CDR3 amino acids: CASAFSGGKTGELFF.

The CDR3 is CASSSPRGEIAGEETQYF. The chain is built from TRBV11-3 and TRBJ2-5; the D gene TCRdb calls, TRBD2, cannot be checked with no DNA. The CDR3 is 18 residues long. Germline lookup yields CDR1 SGHNT and CDR2 YENEEA. Based on the CDR3 plus reference TRBV11-3 and TRBJ2-5, the full variable domain is EAGVVQSPRYKIIEKKQPVAFWCNPISGHNTLYWYLQNLGQGPELLIRYENEEAVDDSQLPKDRFSAERLKGVDSTLKIQPAELGDSAVYLCASSSPRGEIAGEETQYFGPGTRLLVL.

The rearrangement links TRBV27 to TRBJ2-1. CDR1 and CDR2 (germline): MNHEY, SMNVEV (reference sequence). CDR3 size: 16 residues. CDR3 amino acids: CASSRLLADDYNEQFF.

This chain links TRBV11-3 with TRBJ2-1; the TCRdb D gene call, TRBD2, has no DNA to confirm it. From germline, CDR1 is SGHNT and CDR2 YENEEA. The CDR3 spans 15 residues. The CDR3 spells CASSSLAGGSNEQFF.

The rearrangement uses TRBV5-6 and TRBJ2-5; TCRdb designates TRBD2, a call that cannot be tested without DNA. The CDR3 runs 17 residues. Germline V gene lookup returns CDR1 SGHDT and CDR2 YYEEEE. The CDR3 is CASSLSLAGAVLETQYF.

CDR3 residues: CASSRLGGGDYEQYF. This chain joins TRBV13 and TRBJ2-7; no DNA is available, so the TRBD1 call from TCRdb remains unchecked. The germline V gene has CDR1 PRHDT and CDR2 FYEKMQ (reference sequence). CDR3 length equals 15 residues.

The chain recombines TRBV24-1 with TRBJ2-3. The V gene's germline CDR1 is KGHDR and CDR2 SFDVKD. The CDR3 contains 15 residues. CDR3 protein: CATSDPRQHQDTQYF.

The V gene is TRBV1, the J gene TRBJ2-1; TCRdb's D gene call, TRBD2, goes unchecked for lack of DNA. TRBV1 is recorded as a pseudogene. This CDR3 spans 15 amino acids. The chain's CDR3 is CTSEIAGGPTNEQFF.

V and J are TRBV6-2 or TRBV6-3 and TRBJ2-7; as DNA is missing, the TRBD1 call by TCRdb cannot be tested. The CDR3 contains 12 residues. Germline V gene lookup returns CDR1 MNHEY and CDR2 SVGEGT. This chain's CDR3 is CASGQFHYEQYF.

The CDR3 loop reads CASSLPSGNTEAFF. V usage is TRBV5-6 and J usage is TRBJ1-1. The CDR3 consists of 14 residues. CDR1 is SGHDT and CDR2 is YYEEEE in the germline V gene.

The V and J genes are TRBV28 and TRBJ2-1; TCRdb outputs TRBD1, but without DNA this stays unchecked. The CDR3 covers 14 residues. The germline gives CDR1 MDHEN, CDR2 SYDVKM. The CDR3 sequence is CASSPGQNYNEQFF.

This CDR3 is CASSATGVGELFF. V is TRBV9 and J is TRBJ2-2; TCRdb proposes TRBD1, but this gene call is untestable without DNA. The CDR3 spans 13 residues. Germline V lookup: CDR1 SGDLS, CDR2 YYNGEE.

The chain couples TRBV9 to TRBJ1-1. The CDR3 is 16 residues long. The germline V gene has CDR1 SGDLS and CDR2 YYNGEE. The CDR3 sequence is CASSVVGRMGDTEAFF. Full variable domain (remainder filled in from reference TRBV9 and TRBJ1-1): DSGVTQTPKHLITATGQRVTLRCSPRSGDLSVYWYQQSLDQGLQFLIQYYNGEERAKGNILERFSAQQFPDLHSELNLSSLELGDSALYFCASSVVGRMGDTEAFFGQGTRLTVV.

This chain uses TRBV3-1 with TRBJ2-1; TCRdb picks TRBD1, but there is no DNA to check that call. The CDR3 runs to 18 residues. Per the germline V gene, CDR1 is LGHDT and CDR2 is YNNKEL (reference sequence). The CDR3 region is CASSQGQYIGGTNNEQFF.

The chain employs TRBV29-1 and TRBJ2-7; with no DNA, the TCRdb D assignment of TRBD2 cannot be verified. Germline lookup yields CDR1 SQVTM and CDR2 ANQGSEA. The CDR3 consists of 12 residues. This chain's CDR3 is CSGRTDSYEQYF.

The V gene is TRBV12-3 or TRBV12-4, the J gene TRBJ2-2; TCRdb proposes TRBD1, but this gene call is untestable without DNA. The CDR3 length is 17 residues. The CDR3 here is CASRPAIPGQGYGELFF.

This chain connects TRBV6-4 to TRBJ2-3; the D gene TCRdb calls, TRBD1, cannot be checked with no DNA. The CDR3 extends over 16 amino acids. Germline assignment: CDR1 MRHNA and CDR2 SNTAGT. The CDR3 sequence is CASSDHTGASTDTQYF.

The chain links TRBV7-2 to TRBJ1-1; TCRdb indicates TRBD1, and absent DNA this call remains unverified. This CDR3 has 17 residues. CDR1 is SGHTA, CDR2 FQGNSA, per germline. The CDR3 here is CASSEEEETGRDTEAFF.

This chain's CDR3 is CASSQEGQGFNQPQHF. This chain joins TRBV4-1 and TRBJ1-5; absent DNA, TCRdb's TRBD1 call cannot be checked. The CDR3 covers 16 residues. Germline CDR1 is MGHRA and CDR2 is YSYEKL.

The chain links TRBV9 to TRBJ2-2; the TRBD1 assignment by TCRdb is unverifiable without DNA. Germline V gene sequence: CDR1 SGDLS, CDR2 YYNGEE. The CDR3 totals 15 residues. The CDR3 reads CASSDPGHGAGELFF.

The chain links TRBV7-8 to TRBJ1-2. Germline CDR1 reads SGHVS; CDR2 reads FQNEAQ. The CDR3 length is 12 residues. The CDR3: CASNGQEGGYTF.

The CDR3 here is CASSPKGINEQFF. This chain connects TRBV7-9 to TRBJ2-1; TCRdb outputs TRBD1, but without DNA this stays unchecked. The germline V gene encodes CDR1 SEHNR and CDR2 FQNEAQ (reference sequence). The CDR3 runs to 13 residues. The variable domain in full, completed from reference TRBV7-9 and TRBJ2-1, reads DTGVSQNPRHKITKRGQNVTFRCDPISEHNRLYWYRQTLGQGPEFLTYFQNEAQLEKSRLLSDRFSAERPKGSFSTLEIQRTEQGDSAMYLCASSPKGINEQFFGPGTRLTVL.

The chain has TRBV3-1 and TRBJ2-2; TCRdb's D call of TRBD1 is untestable without DNA. Looked up from germline, CDR1 is LGHDT and CDR2 is YNNKEL (reference sequence). There are 14 residues in the CDR3. CDR3 in amino acids: CASSWDGNTGELFF.

The chain employs TRBV28 and TRBJ1-3. The germline V gene has CDR1 MDHEN and CDR2 SYDVKM. The CDR3 extends over 15 amino acids. CDR3 in amino acids: CASSPRLTSGNTIYF.